This T cell receptor (beta chain) was captured by sequencing in a study of tumor-infiltrating lymphocytes in oesophageal squamous cell carcinoma. This CDR3 contains 14 residues. Germline lookup yields CDR1 SGHRS and CDR2 YFSETQ. TCRdb recomputed calls from the PCR reads with MiXCR, one row per CDR3 protein. This table has some 22,000 distinct CDR3 sequences, approximately 40% appearing once. The receptor's source is a male donor with esophageal squamous cell carcinoma. The chain couples TRBV5-1 to TRBJ2-1, with D hard to call. The tail of the sequence fits TRBJ2-7 better, so the J call may be wrong. Sequences were obtained from esophageal tumor tissue. The CDR3 loop is CASSLASSIYEQYF. The CDR3 DNA reads as TGCGCCAGCAGTCTGGCTAGTTCTATTTATGAGCAGTACTTC.